This passage covers 15 T cell receptor beta chains from one sample sequenced in a study of blood T cell repertoires in COVID-19. Only in-frame clones appear in the TCRdb table, and some are missing; sequencing was by immunoSEQ multiplex PCR. The data show 110,000 to 150,000 clones, with around 81% seen just once and around 6.2% held by the top ten. The sequencing sample was made of PBMCs or T cells enriched from blood (not recorded which). These receptors came from a woman aged 40 to 50 who had recovered from COVID-19.

The chain joins TRBV11-2 to TRBJ2-1; weak D call: TRBD2 (5 bases). This CDR3 comprises 18 residues. Germline V CDR1 and CDR2: SGHAT, FQNNGV. Trimming pared 2 bases from V and 3 bases from J, leaving 20 bases between. This chain's CDR3 is CASSLYLGGAAHYNEQFF. CDR3 sequence (DNA): TGTGCCAGCAGCTTATATCTCGGAGGAGCGGCCCACTACAATGAGCAGTTCTTC.

The sample holds one count of this clone. The CDR3 region has the DNA TGTGCCAGCAGCTTCTCCGCTAGCAGATCCTACGAGCAGTACTTC. Amino acids: CASSFSASRSYEQYF. The rearrangement links TRBV7-9 to TRBJ2-7; D is perhaps TRBD2 (5 bases). The CDR3 is 15 amino acids. Trimming removed 3 bases at V and 1 base at J, with 13 bases between. Germline V gene lookup returns CDR1 SEHNR and CDR2 FQNEAQ (reference sequence).

This clone showed up just once. The chain employs TRBV4-2 and TRBJ2-7, with TRBD2 matching 8 bases. Per germline, CDR1 LGHNA and CDR2 YNFKEQ. This CDR3 has 15 residues. V was clipped by 4 bases and J by 7 bases; unmatched bases: 12. The CDR3 region has the DNA TGTGCCAGCAGCCCCCAGAGGCGGGAGGCCGGGGAGCAGTACTTC. Encoded protein: CASSPQRREAGEQYF.

The genes are TRBV4-2 and TRBJ2-7, with 12 bases aligning to TRBD2. The junction had 10 bases not matched to a gene; V was cut back by 1 base and J by 6 bases. Germline V gives CDR1 LGHNA, CDR2 YNFKEQ. There are 17 residues in the CDR3. The CDR3 spells CASSQGGWGLAGPEQYF. The DNA for the CDR3 is TGTGCCAGCAGCCAAGGGGGGTGGGGACTAGCGGGCCCCGAGCAGTACTTC.

The chain has TRBV6-5 and TRBJ1-1; D might be TRBD1 (6 bases). Germline lookup yields CDR1 MNHEY and CDR2 SVGAGI. Trimming removed 10 bases from V and 1 base from J, with 13 bases in between. The CDR3 has 13 amino acids. This chain's CDR3 is CATWKTGNTEAFF. In DNA form, the CDR3 reads TGTGCCACCTGGAAGACAGGGAACACTGAAGCTTTCTTT.

The chain links TRBV7-8 to TRBJ2-5; 7 bases match TRBD2. Germline-derived CDR1 and CDR2 are SGHVS and FQNEAQ. The CDR3 spans 15 residues. Losses at the gene ends were 2 bases for V and 0 bases for J; bases not matched to a gene: 3. CDR3 residues: CASSLLTSNQETQYF. DNA for the CDR3: TGTGCCAGCAGCTTATTGACTAGCAACCAAGAGACCCAGTACTTC.

This clone was observed a few times. The chain links TRBV5-1 to TRBJ2-7; D unresolved. The ends were cut back, 4 bases at V and 0 bases at J, with 14 bases in the middle. The CDR3 extends over 15 amino acids. Germline assignment: CDR1 SGHRS and CDR2 YFSETQ. CDR3 coding DNA: TGCGCCAGCAGCATTACTCCAGCGAGCTCCTACGAGCAGTACTTC. Residues: CASSITPASSYEQYF.

The J gene is TRBJ2-2, the V gene TRBV2; possibly TRBD2 for D (6 bases). The CDR3 sequence is 14 residues long. The germline gives CDR1 SNHLY, CDR2 FYNNEI. V gave up 7 bases and J gave up 7 bases, with 16 bases separating them. For the CDR3, the DNA is TGTGCCAGCACGGGGGTAAAGAACCGCGGGGAGCTGTTTTTT. Its translation: CASTGVKNRGELFF.

The chain is built from TRBV3-1 (or the pseudogene TRBV3-2) and TRBJ2-1, with D unclear. The CDR3 runs to 13 residues. Germline CDR1 reads LGHDT; CDR2 reads YNNKEL (reference sequence). V was clipped by 1 base and J by 10 bases, with 11 bases between them. The CDR3, as DNA: TGTGCCAGCAGCCAAGTGAGAAATTACGAGCAGTTCTTC. The encoded protein is CASSQVRNYEQFF.

The chain joins TRBV10-3 to TRBJ2-2; 7 nucleotides agree with TRBD2. The V gene end was trimmed by 8 bases and the J gene end by 13 bases; junction bases not matched to a gene: 10. The germline CDR1 and CDR2 sequences are ENHRY and SYGVKD. The CDR3 has 12 residues. The DNA for the CDR3 is TGTGCCATCTCGGCGGGAGAGGGCGTGCTGTTTTTT. Protein sequence: CAISAGEGVLFF.

The chain employs TRBV7-3 and TRBJ2-1; 8 positions agree with TRBD2. J lost 8 bases, V lost 5 bases, and 8 bases had no gene match. The CDR3 has 14 residues. Germline V lookup: CDR1 SGHTA, CDR2 FQGTGA. CDR3 in amino acids: CASSAGLVVDEQFF. CDR3 coding DNA: TGTGCCAGCAGCGCGGGACTAGTAGTTGATGAGCAGTTCTTC.

This chain uses TRBV10-3 with TRBJ2-5; no clear D gene. Germline loops: CDR1 ENHRY, CDR2 SYGVKD. The CDR3 contains 13 residues. V lost 0 bases and J lost 4, with 6 bases in between. Here the CDR3 reads CAISESPGETQYF. CDR3 nucleotide sequence: TGTGCCATCAGTGAGTCCCCGGGAGAGACCCAGTACTTC.

V and J are TRBV5-8 and TRBJ2-1, with D perhaps matching TRBD2 (5 bases). Germline V gene data show CDR1 as SGHTS and CDR2 as YDEGEE. The CDR3 is made up of 15 amino acids. Trimming left V 4 bases short and J 7 bases short, with 18 bases between. CDR3: CASSQRQGRLNEQFF. CDR3 sequence (DNA): TGTGCCAGCAGCCAAAGGCAAGGTCGACTAAATGAGCAGTTCTTC.

The chain couples TRBV19 to TRBJ2-6, with a possible D match to TRBD1 (6 bases). V dropped 3 bases and J dropped 4 bases, with 19 bases sitting between them. The germline V gene encodes CDR1 LNHDA and CDR2 SQIVND (reference sequence). The CDR3 is 18 amino acids. CDR3 nucleotide sequence: TGTGCCAGTAGTATCTCACTCACAGGGACGGGCGGGGCCAACGTCCTGACTTTC. It codes for CASSISLTGTGGANVLTF.

The chain links TRBV2 to TRBJ1-1; D unresolved. Trimming took off 6 bases at V and 6 bases at J, with 20 bases between the two ends. The length of the CDR3 is 15 residues. The germline V gene has CDR1 SNHLY and CDR2 FYNNEI. CDR3 region: CASSGNGGLRPEAFF. The DNA of the CDR3 is TGTGCCAGCAGCGGCAACGGAGGGTTGAGGCCTGAAGCTTTCTTT.